Listed below are T cell receptor beta chains from one sample, sequenced in a study of T cell responses to AZD1222 COVID-19 vaccine. Using immunoSEQ multiplex PCR, the repertoire was profiled, and TCRdb retains in-frame clones only, with some absent. Among 100,000 to 120,000 clones, about 88% were seen once, and the ten largest hold 35% to 55%. This sample comprised peripheral blood, obtained 28 days after the second AZD1222 dose. All receptors come from an adult who received the AZD1222 COVID-19 vaccine. The CDR3 runs from the conserved cysteine through the conserved F or W. A D gene is named only where the DNA matches it firmly.

v_gene	j_gene	d_gene	CDR3aa
TRBV15	TRBJ2-1	NA	CATSRALPGYNEQFF
TRBV28	TRBJ1-2	TRBD1	CASSLSTTGGNYGYTF
TRBV19	TRBJ2-1	NA	CASTQSVRFSSSYNEQFF
TRBV14	TRBJ2-6	NA	CASSQTLAVSGANVLTF
TRBV20-1	TRBJ2-1	NA	CSASSRSSKLDEQFF
TRBV9	TRBJ2-2	TRBD1	CASSVLGQGNGELFF
TRBV4-2	TRBJ2-3	TRBD2	CASSQVSYLGLATDTQYF
TRBV19	TRBJ2-5	NA	CASRRGVRPQETQYF
TRBV25-1	TRBJ2-5	NA	CASRYRTRFWTQYF
TRBV18	TRBJ1-2	NA	CASSPATNYGYTF
TRBV7-3	TRBJ2-5	TRBD2	CASSLGLAGGQETQYF
TRBV5-5	TRBJ2-7	TRBD2	CASSFKAGLAGVDLYEQYF
TRBV5-6	TRBJ1-1	TRBD1	CASRLDRFGEAFF
TRBV4-2	TRBJ2-3	TRBD2	CASSQVLAGGSRSTDTQYF
TRBV5-4	TRBJ2-1	NA	CASSLAVSVDSEQFF
TRBV6-5	TRBJ2-3	NA	CASGGRQWDTQYF
TRBV28	TRBJ1-6	TRBD1	CASTGTGGSIYNSPLHF
TRBV7-9	TRBJ1-5	TRBD1	CASSRDRADQPQHF
TRBV28	TRBJ1-2	TRBD1	CASSLIQGGNYGYTF
TRBV5-5	TRBJ2-1	TRBD2	CASSHHSGTSDEQFF
TRBV10-2	TRBJ2-5	NA	CASSEAGAGETQYF
TRBV7-8	TRBJ2-7	NA	CASSAHTRASPNPEQYF
TRBV7-3	TRBJ1-1	NA	CASSNGVNTEAFF
TRBV12-3/TRBV12-4	TRBJ1-1	TRBD1	CASSLQGGTEAFF
TRBV7-2	TRBJ2-3	NA	CASSLARVDTQYF
TRBV7-9	TRBJ1-1	TRBD1	CASSGWTGNTEAFF
TRBV18	TRBJ1-4	NA	CASSAANEKLFF
TRBV5-6	TRBJ1-1	NA	CASSLDIKGGTSRRTEAFF
TRBV11-2	TRBJ2-7	TRBD1	CASSLPRGQDEQYF
TRBV5-4	TRBJ2-3	NA	CASSLPRGDTQYF
TRBV4-2	TRBJ2-3	NA	CASSLGTPDNTDTQYF
TRBV6-2/TRBV6-3	TRBJ1-1	NA	CASSFRAKRSLNTEAFF
TRBV7-9	TRBJ2-7	TRBD1	CASSSGGMGQGSSYEQYF
TRBV28	TRBJ1-2	NA	CASSTAPYGYTF
TRBV12-3/TRBV12-4	TRBJ2-3	NA	CASSGSGTDTQYF
TRBV4-1	TRBJ2-7	NA	CASSQRTGTRYEQYF
TRBV9	TRBJ1-1	NA	CASSARPTPRGTEAFF
TRBV18	TRBJ1-3	TRBD1	CASSRGQDFGNTIYF
TRBV6-5	TRBJ1-2	TRBD1	CASSYSGQGRGYTF
TRBV27	TRBJ1-2	NA	CASSPHMGVDYGYTF
TRBV29-1	TRBJ2-3	NA	CSVEELQDTQYF
TRBV7-2	TRBJ2-2	NA	CASSPGRMGGELFF
TRBV6-6	TRBJ2-1	NA	CASDALGNEQFF
TRBV7-2	TRBJ2-1	TRBD1	CASSWSGTGNYNEQFF
TRBV28	TRBJ2-7	NA	CASSFRHRALNQYF
TRBV12-3/TRBV12-4	TRBJ1-1	NA	CASSFGPNTEAFF
TRBV5-1	TRBJ2-3	NA	CASTQLASNTDTQYF
TRBV5-1	TRBJ1-2	NA	CASSLGVPGDYGYTF
TRBV6-5	TRBJ1-1	TRBD1	CASSLTGASNTEAFF
TRBV7-6	TRBJ1-6	NA	CASSLDGQLNSPLHF
TRBV18	TRBJ1-1	NA	CASSPPGVGTEAFF
TRBV6-2/TRBV6-3	TRBJ1-2	TRBD1	CASSYRDSYGYTF